This passage covers 24 T cell receptor beta chains from one sample sequenced in a study of cytomegalovirus exposure and HLA in healthy donors. A multiplex PCR was run with 60 Vbeta primers and 13 Jbeta primers. Libraries were prepared by immunoSEQ multiplex PCR; TCRdb keeps only in-frame clonotypes and omits some of them. The table shows more than 75,000 clones, with 85% to 90% occurring only once. Sequenced input: PBMCs. The origin of the receptors is a man aged 18 to 29 in good health and CMV-seronegative.

The V and J genes are TRBV28 and TRBJ1-5, with a possible D match to TRBD1 (6 bases). The V and J ends lost 8 bases and 3 bases respectively, with 23 bases between them. The CDR3 sequence is 17 residues long. From germline, CDR1 is MDHEN and CDR2 SYDVKM. The CDR3 DNA is TGTGCCAGCTTAAAGGTATATTGGACAGCGGTCAATCAGCCCCAGCATTTT. Residues: CASLKVYWTAVNQPQHF.

This clone was seen a handful of times. This chain uses TRBV5-1 with TRBJ2-7, with TRBD1 matching 9 bases. The CDR3 loop spans 15 amino acids. The V gene end was trimmed by 4 bases and the J gene end by 2 bases; junction bases not matched to a gene: 7. Looked up from germline, CDR1 is SGHRS and CDR2 is YFSETQ. The chain's CDR3 is CASSADRDRAYEQYF. The CDR3 DNA sequence: TGCGCCAGCAGCGCGGACCGGGACAGGGCCTACGAGCAGTACTTC.

The chain combines TRBV7-9 with TRBJ1-1, with D possibly being TRBD1 (6 bases). There are 15 residues in the CDR3. CDR1 and CDR2 from the germline V gene are SEHNR and FQNEAQ (reference sequence). Trimming removed 4 bases from V and 5 bases from J, with 17 bases in between. CDR3: CASSSTQGRWTEAFF. The CDR3 bases are TGTGCCAGCAGCTCAACCCAGGGGCGATGGACTGAAGCTTTCTTT.

V gene TRBV28 combines with J gene TRBJ2-1, with no clear D. Germline CDR1 and CDR2: MDHEN and SYDVKM. CDR3 size: 14 residues. V was pared by 1 base and J by 4 bases, with 8 bases between. The CDR3 reads CASSLLGRYNEQFF. The CDR3, as DNA: TGTGCCAGCAGTTTATTGGGCAGGTACAATGAGCAGTTCTTC.

The chain carries TRBV5-5 and TRBJ2-1, with 7 bases identical to TRBD2. The CDR3 runs to 16 residues. Trimming removed 4 bases from V and 4 bases from J; junction bases left unmatched: 11. Germline V lookup: CDR1 SGHKS, CDR2 YYEKEE (reference sequence). CDR3 protein: CASSRDGAGVYNEQFF. The CDR3, as DNA: TGTGCCAGCAGCCGGGACGGTGCGGGGGTATACAATGAGCAGTTCTTC. Based on the CDR3 plus reference TRBV5-5 and TRBJ2-1, the full variable domain is DAGVTQSPTHLIKTRGQQVTLRCSPISGHKSVSWYQQVLGQGPQFIFQYYEKEERGRGNFPDRFSARQFPNYSSELNVNALLLGDSALYLCASSRDGAGVYNEQFFGPGTRLTVL.

The chain is built from TRBV7-9 and TRBJ1-2; 10 bases agree with TRBD1. This CDR3 is built from 14 residues. Per germline, CDR1 SEHNR and CDR2 FQNEAQ (reference sequence). The V gene end was trimmed by 4 bases and the J gene end by 6 bases; junction bases not matched to a gene: 5. CDR3 region: CASSYLDRGHGYTF. The CDR3, as DNA: TGTGCCAGCAGCTACTTAGACAGGGGGCATGGCTACACCTTC.

The rearrangement uses TRBV4-2 and TRBJ1-6, with 9 bases matching TRBD1. Germline CDR1 and CDR2: LGHNA and YNFKEQ. The ends lost 1 base at V and 9 bases at J; junction bases unmatched: 10. The CDR3 has 17 residues. The CDR3, as DNA: TGTGCCAGCAGCCAAGCGATTTTGAGGGACAGGGTTTCACCCCTCCACTTT. It is translated as CASSQAILRDRVSPLHF.

The CDR3 DNA is TGTGCCAGTAGTATATGGGGCGCCACAGAGGCTCGTACTGAAGCTTTCTTT. As protein: CASSIWGATEARTEAFF. This chain uses TRBV19 with TRBJ1-1, with a weak D call TRBD1 (5 bases). V shed 2 bases and J shed 5 bases, with 21 bases lying between them. The CDR3 is 17 residues long. CDR1 is LNHDA, CDR2 SQIVND, per germline (reference sequence).

The chain has TRBV6-1 and TRBJ2-7, with D perhaps TRBD1 (6 bases). The length of the CDR3 is 15 residues. V shed 10 bases and J shed 0 bases, with 19 bases lying between them. Looked up from germline, CDR1 is MNHNS and CDR2 is SASEGT. The CDR3 protein is CAIQIETGSSYEQYF. The CDR3 DNA sequence: TGTGCCATACAGATCGAAACAGGGAGCTCCTACGAGCAGTACTTC.

The rearrangement uses TRBV28 and TRBJ2-7, with D perhaps TRBD2 (6 bases). This CDR3 has 16 residues. Looked up from germline, CDR1 is MDHEN and CDR2 is SYDVKM. V lost 4 bases, J lost 0 bases, and 16 bases lay in between. Here the CDR3 reads CASSSYRDWSSYEQYF. DNA of the CDR3: TGTGCCAGCAGTTCTTACCGGGACTGGAGCTCCTACGAGCAGTACTTC.

The chain combines TRBV21-1 with TRBJ1-2; whether TRBD1, the table's D call, matches the DNA was not checked. TRBV21-1 is deemed a pseudogene. The length of the CDR3 is 15 residues. In DNA form, the CDR3 reads TGTGCCAGCCGGTTGGGCGGACAGGGGGCCAAAGGCTACACCTTC. Its protein product is CASRLGGQGAKGYTF.

This sequence joins TRBV7-8 and TRBJ2-1; TRBD2 matches 15 bases. Trimming removed 0 bases from V and 0 bases from J; junction bases left unmatched: 6. Germline CDR1 is SGHVS and CDR2 is FQNEAQ. The CDR3 consists of 20 residues. CDR3: CASSLAWTSGRARSYNEQFF. The CDR3 nucleotides are TGTGCCAGCAGCTTAGCTTGGACTAGCGGGAGGGCCCGCTCCTACAATGAGCAGTTCTTC.

The chain employs TRBV5-1 and TRBJ1-1; 10 bases are shared with TRBD1. The CDR3 runs to 16 residues. In germline, CDR1 is SGHRS, CDR2 YFSETQ. V shed 3 bases, J shed 4 bases, and the junction held 9 bases outside the gene matches. CDR3 nucleotide sequence: TGCGCCAGCAGCTACCGGGACAGGGGATGGGGCACTGAAGCTTTCTTT. Translating it yields CASSYRDRGWGTEAFF. Complete variable domain (other parts from reference TRBV5-1 and TRBJ1-1): KAGVTQTPRYLIKTRGQQVTLSCSPISGHRSVSWYQQTPGQGLQFLFEYFSETQRNKGNFPGRFSGRQFSNSRSEMNVSTLELGDSALYLCASSYRDRGWGTEAFFGQGTRLTVV.

J is TRBJ2-1 and V is TRBV7-2, with D uncertain. V was cut by 7 bases and J by 0 bases, with 10 bases left in between. The germline V gene encodes CDR1 SGHTA and CDR2 FQGNSA. The CDR3 spans 14 residues. CDR3 amino acids: CASIRVSSYNEQFF. CDR3 in DNA: TGTGCCAGCATACGGGTTAGCTCCTACAATGAGCAGTTCTTC.

The chain joins TRBV5-1 to TRBJ2-7, with 9 bases fitting TRBD1. Germline loops: CDR1 SGHRS, CDR2 YFSETQ. V trimming: 3 bases; J trimming: 5 bases; junction bases outside the gene matches: 6. There are 14 residues in the CDR3. The DNA of the CDR3 is TGCGCCAGCAGCTGGGCGGGACAGGGAAACGAGCAGTACTTC. Translating it yields CASSWAGQGNEQYF.

The chain employs TRBV10-1 and TRBJ2-2; 15 bases are a match to TRBD2. Trimming removed 9 bases from V and 4 bases from J; junction bases left unmatched: 9. The CDR3 is 17 residues long. Germline CDR1 and CDR2: WNHNN and SYGVQD (reference sequence). DNA for the CDR3: TGCGCCAGGAGACCCGGACTAGCGGGAGGGCGCACCGGGGAGCTGTTTTTT. Translating gives CARRPGLAGGRTGELFF.

The chain recombines TRBV6-5 with TRBJ2-2; D is unresolved. Germline V gene lookup returns CDR1 MNHEY and CDR2 SVGAGI. The CDR3 is 13 residues long. The ends were cut back, 6 bases at V and 7 bases at J, with 12 bases in the middle. The CDR3 here is CASREVFGGELFF. For the CDR3, the DNA is TGTGCCAGCAGAGAAGTATTCGGCGGGGAGCTGTTTTTT.

This clone occurred once. The chain couples TRBV7-8 to TRBJ2-3; 10 nucleotides align to TRBD2. The CDR3 is made up of 16 amino acids. V dropped 2 bases and J dropped 4; count of bases not matched to a gene: 6. Germline V gene lookup returns CDR1 SGHVS and CDR2 FQNEAQ. CDR3 in DNA: TGTGCCAGCAGCTTAACTAGCGGGAATTTCGCAGATACGCAGTATTTT. As protein: CASSLTSGNFADTQYF. Together with reference TRBV7-8 and TRBJ2-3, the CDR3 gives the full variable domain: GAGVSQSPRYKVAKRGQDVALRCDPISGHVSLFWYQQALGQGPEFLTYFQNEAQLDKSGLPSDRFFAERPEGSVSTLKIQRTQQEDSAVYLCASSLTSGNFADTQYFGPGTRLTVL.

This clone was seen once. This chain links TRBV7-9 with TRBJ1-1; 9 nucleotides match TRBD1. There are 14 residues in the CDR3. Germline values: CDR1 SEHNR, CDR2 FQNEAQ (reference sequence). The V segment lost 5 bases and the J segment 4 bases; nucleotides outside the gene matches: 5. The CDR3 loop reads CASSPPGQGTEAFF. The CDR3 nucleotides are TGTGCCAGCAGCCCTCCGGGACAGGGCACTGAAGCTTTCTTT. The complete variable domain, with remaining parts taken from reference TRBV7-9 and TRBJ1-1, reads DTGVSQNPRHKITKRGQNVTFRCDPISEHNRLYWYRQTLGQGPEFLTYFQNEAQLEKSRLLSDRFSAERPKGSFSTLEIQRTEQGDSAMYLCASSPPGQGTEAFFGQGTRLTVV.

The CDR3 region has the DNA TGCAGCGTTGAGGGGGACAGGGCGACAGATACGCAGTATTTT. Protein: CSVEGDRATDTQYF. J is TRBJ2-3 and V is TRBV29-1; 9 bases map to TRBD1. Germline V gives CDR1 SQVTM, CDR2 ANQGSEA. The CDR3 is 14 amino acids. V lost 3 bases, J lost 3 bases, and 4 bases stayed unmatched.

The chain carries TRBV19 and TRBJ1-5; the match to TRBD1 covers 9 bases. The CDR3 is 15 residues long. J lost 2 bases, V lost 7 bases, and 6 bases had no gene match. Looked up from germline, CDR1 is LNHDA and CDR2 is SQIVND (reference sequence). This CDR3 is CASTPDRGGNQPQHF. The CDR3, as DNA: TGTGCCAGTACCCCAGACAGGGGGGGCAATCAGCCCCAGCATTTT.

The chain joins TRBV6-1 to TRBJ2-5; 9 bases map to TRBD2. TRBJ2-7 explains the end of the DNA better; the J call may be wrong. CDR1 and CDR2 (germline): MNHNS, SASEGT. This CDR3 spans 13 amino acids. The CDR3 region is CASRASGVYEQYF. As DNA, the CDR3 is TGTGCCAGCAGGGCTAGCGGGGTCTACGAGCAGTACTTC.

The chain has TRBV4-3 and TRBJ2-5; D might be TRBD2 (5 bases). CDR3 length: 15 amino acids. Germline V gene lookup returns CDR1 LGHNA and CDR2 YSLEER. The V end was cut by 0 bases, the J end by 11 bases, with 19 bases between. The CDR3 reads CASSQDTVGVGEQYF. CDR3 nucleotides: TGCGCCAGCAGCCAAGATACGGTCGGTGTTGGGGAGCAGTACTTC.

J is TRBJ2-5 and V is TRBV13; no clear D gene. The tail of the sequence fits TRBJ2-7 better, so the J call may be wrong. CDR1 is PRHDT, CDR2 FYEKMQ, per germline (reference sequence). CDR3 length: 14 residues. This CDR3 reads CASSQNANPYEQYF. The CDR3 DNA sequence: TGTGCCAGCAGTCAAAATGCGAACCCCTACGAGCAGTACTTC.